This is a list of T cell receptor beta chains from one sample in a study of TIL therapy for anti-PD-1-resistant metastatic lung cancer. Sequencing used immunoSEQ multiplex PCR; TCRdb keeps in-frame clones, though not all of them. The repertoire holds over 15,000 clones, with almost 80% as singletons. The specimen comprised blood, sampled at baseline. These receptors all stem from a person aged 30 to 80 with non-small cell lung cancer. Each CDR3 is given with its conserved first and last residue. The D gene is left open where the match is weak. Not every row has a clone size; where given, it reads once, few, many or a size class.

J: TRBJ1-2; size: NA; V: TRBV19; D: TRBD1; DNA: TGTGCCAGTAGTACACTCACCGCAGGGGGGAATTACTATGGCTACACCTTC; CDR3: CASSTLTAGGNYYGYTF
J: TRBJ2-3; size: NA; V: TRBV10-3; D: TRBD2; DNA: TGTGCCATCGGTCAGACTAGCGGGGGTCCTAGAGATACGCAGTATTTT; CDR3: CAIGQTSGGPRDTQYF
J: TRBJ1-3; size: NA; V: TRBV29-1; D: TRBD1; DNA: TGCAGCGGGGGAGGGGGCCAAGGAAACACCATATATTTT; CDR3: CSGGGGQGNTIYF
J: TRBJ2-1; size: NA; V: TRBV2; D: TRBD1; DNA: TGTGCCAGCAGTCAGACCGGGACAGGGTACAATGAGCAGTTCTTC; CDR3: CASSQTGTGYNEQFF
J: TRBJ2-7; size: NA; V: TRBV14; D: TRBD2; DNA: TGTGCCAGCAGCCGCCTAGCGGGAGGGCCCTACGAGCAGTACTTC; CDR3: CASSRLAGGPYEQYF
J: TRBJ1-3; size: NA; V: TRBV28; D: NA; DNA: TGTGTCAGCAGCGCAGGGTTAGGTAGAAACACCATATATTTT; CDR3: CVSSAGLGRNTIYF
J: TRBJ1-5; size: NA; V: TRBV28; D: TRBD1; DNA: TGTGCCAGCAGGGTGACAGGGGAGGGTCAGCCCCAGCATTTT; CDR3: CASRVTGEGQPQHF
J: TRBJ1-5; size: NA; V: TRBV7-2; D: NA; DNA: TGTGCCAGCAGCTTAGTGACAGGTGATCAGCCCCAGCATTTT; CDR3: CASSLVTGDQPQHF
J: TRBJ2-7; size: once; V: TRBV7-6; D: TRBD1; DNA: TGTGCCAGCAGCTTGGGGGGGTCCGGGACAGGGGCCTACGAGCAGTACTTC; CDR3: CASSLGGSGTGAYEQYF
J: TRBJ1-3; size: NA; V: TRBV18; D: TRBD1; DNA: TGTGCCAGCTCACCAATGGGACAGGGCCTCGGAAACACCATATATTTT; CDR3: CASSPMGQGLGNTIYF
J: TRBJ1-2; size: NA; V: TRBV27; D: TRBD1; DNA: TGTGCCAGCAGCCCCTGGACAGGGGGGTCTGGCTACACCTTC; CDR3: CASSPWTGGSGYTF
J: TRBJ2-2; size: NA; V: TRBV7-9; D: TRBD1; DNA: TGTGCCAGCAGCCAACTCTTTGGACAGGAGTCCACCGGGGAGCTGTTTTTT; CDR3: CASSQLFGQESTGELFF
J: TRBJ1-1; size: NA; V: TRBV4-1; D: NA; DNA: TGCGCCAGCAGCCAAGAATGGGGGGGGGTCTACGCTGAAGCTTTCTTT; CDR3: CASSQEWGGVYAEAFF
J: TRBJ2-7; size: NA; V: TRBV19; D: NA; DNA: TGTGCCAGTGCCACGCGGGACAGCGTCTACGAGCAGTACTTC; CDR3: CASATRDSVYEQYF
J: TRBJ2-3; size: NA; V: TRBV18; D: TRBD2; DNA: TGTGCCAGCTCACCACCGACTAGCGGGGGGGCCGCAGATACGCAGTATTTT; CDR3: CASSPPTSGGAADTQYF
J: TRBJ1-5; size: NA; V: TRBV5-8; D: TRBD1; DNA: TGTGCCAGCAGCTTGTTGCTGCGGACAGGGGGTCAGCCCCAGCATTTT; CDR3: CASSLLLRTGGQPQHF
J: TRBJ1-6; size: few; V: TRBV27; D: TRBD1; DNA: TGTGCCAGCAGACTCGACAGGGAAGGACCCCTCCACTTT; CDR3: CASRLDREGPLHF
J: TRBJ1-2; size: NA; V: TRBV6-1; D: NA; DNA: TGTGCCACACGGCCGGCAGGGGGCTACACCTTC; CDR3: CATRPAGGYTF
J: TRBJ2-3; size: NA; V: TRBV5-6; D: NA; DNA: TGTGCCAGCAGCACTACAGGGCCAGATACGCAGTATTTT; CDR3: CASSTTGPDTQYF
J: TRBJ2-1; size: NA; V: TRBV2; D: NA; DNA: TGTGCCAGTCCCGGGACCACAGGAAATGAGCAGTTCTTC; CDR3: CASPGTTGNEQFF
J: TRBJ2-1; size: NA; V: TRBV24-1; D: TRBD2; DNA: TGTGCCACCAGTAGCGGGGGGTACAATGAGCAGTTCTTC; CDR3: CATSSGGYNEQFF
J: TRBJ1-3; size: few; V: TRBV7-9; D: NA; DNA: TGTGCCAGCAGCTCCCCCGGCTCTGGAAACACCATATATTTT; CDR3: CASSSPGSGNTIYF
J: TRBJ1-5; size: once; V: TRBV2; D: TRBD1; DNA: TGTGCCAGCAGGATCGACAGGGGGCGCGGGCCCCAGCATTTT; CDR3: CASRIDRGRGPQHF
J: TRBJ2-2; size: NA; V: TRBV20-1; D: TRBD2; DNA: TGCAGTGCTAGTGATGGACTAGCGGGCTACACCGGGGAGCTGTTTTTT; CDR3: CSASDGLAGYTGELFF
J: TRBJ2-7; size: NA; V: TRBV11-3; D: NA; DNA: TGTGCCAGCAGCCCTTATAGGGGCTCCTACGAGCAGTACTTC; CDR3: CASSPYRGSYEQYF
J: TRBJ2-1; size: once; V: TRBV6-5; D: NA; DNA: TGTGCCAGCAGTTACTCACGCCATGAGCAGTTCTTC; CDR3: CASSYSRHEQFF
J: TRBJ2-3; size: NA; V: TRBV18; D: TRBD2; DNA: TGTGCCAGCTCACAAAGAAGGCGGGAGGGCAGGACAGATACGCAGTATTTT; CDR3: CASSQRRREGRTDTQYF
J: TRBJ2-3; size: NA; V: TRBV5-1; D: NA; DNA: TGCGCCAGCAGCTTGGAGTTCATGACGATCACAGATACGCAGTATTTT; CDR3: CASSLEFMTITDTQYF
J: TRBJ2-3; size: NA; V: TRBV5-4; D: NA; DNA: TGTGCCAGCAGCTCGATGACTGTCACAGATACGCAGTATTTT; CDR3: CASSSMTVTDTQYF
J: TRBJ1-6; size: few; V: TRBV9; D: NA; DNA: TGTGCCAGCAGCGTACGATGGGAAAATTCACCCCTCCACTTT; CDR3: CASSVRWENSPLHF
J: TRBJ1-1; size: NA; V: TRBV11-1; D: NA; DNA: TGTGCCAGCAGCCCTACGTGGACGGTGAAATATGCTTTCTTT; CDR3: CASSPTWTVKYAFF
J: TRBJ2-1; size: NA; V: TRBV27; D: TRBD2; DNA: TGTGCCAGCAGTCCACGGGGGGACGTAGCGGGGCCGTACAATGAGCAGTTCTTC; CDR3: CASSPRGDVAGPYNEQFF
J: TRBJ2-7; size: NA; V: TRBV11-2; D: NA; DNA: TGTGCCAGCAGCTTAGTCTCCGTTGAGCAGTACTTC; CDR3: CASSLVSVEQYF
J: TRBJ2-7; size: once; V: TRBV6-5; D: TRBD2; DNA: TGTGCCAGCAGTACTAGCGGGGGGGTCTACGAGCAGTACTTC; CDR3: CASSTSGGVYEQYF
J: TRBJ2-3; size: once; V: TRBV5-6; D: NA; DNA: TGTGCCAGCAGCCCCAATGCGGGACTTAACACAGATACGCAGTATTTT; CDR3: CASSPNAGLNTDTQYF
J: TRBJ1-2; size: NA; V: TRBV7-9; D: NA; DNA: TGTGCCAGCAGCTTTGGGGAATCTGGCGGCTACACCTTC; CDR3: CASSFGESGGYTF
J: TRBJ2-7; size: NA; V: TRBV5-8; D: TRBD1; DNA: TGTGCCAGCAAGCTTCAGGGACAGGGGTATGAGGAGCAGTACTTC; CDR3: CASKLQGQGYEEQYF
J: TRBJ2-7; size: NA; V: TRBV20-1; D: NA; DNA: TGCAGTGCTAGCGAACCCTACGAGCAGTACTTC; CDR3: CSASEPYEQYF
J: TRBJ2-5; size: NA; V: TRBV19; D: TRBD2; DNA: TGTGCCAGTAGTATACTAGCGGGCAGCCAAGAGACCCAGTACTTC; CDR3: CASSILAGSQETQYF
J: TRBJ2-3; size: NA; V: TRBV6-2/TRBV6-3; D: TRBD2; DNA: TGTGCCAGCAGTGATAGCGGGGGGGCCACAGATACGCAGTATTTT; CDR3: CASSDSGGATDTQYF
J: TRBJ2-5; size: NA; V: TRBV7-9; D: TRBD1; DNA: TGTGCCAGCAGCTCCCGGGGACAGGGACTTGGGGAGACCCAGTACTTC; CDR3: CASSSRGQGLGETQYF
J: TRBJ1-1; size: medium-sized; V: TRBV27; D: NA; DNA: TGTGCCAGCAGTTTATGGGGACGGGGCCTAGGGACTGAAGCTTTCTTT; CDR3: CASSLWGRGLGTEAFF
J: TRBJ1-5; size: few; V: TRBV19; D: NA; DNA: TGTGCCAGTACCCCAGCTCAGGGCAATCAGCCCCAGCATTTT; CDR3: CASTPAQGNQPQHF
J: TRBJ2-7; size: NA; V: TRBV19; D: TRBD1; DNA: TGTGCCAGTAGTGTCGGGACAGTCGAGCAGTACTTC; CDR3: CASSVGTVEQYF
J: TRBJ2-1; size: once; V: TRBV5-1; D: NA; DNA: TGCGCCAGCAGCTTGGTCACAGGGTATGAGCAGTTCTTC; CDR3: CASSLVTGYEQFF
J: TRBJ2-7; size: NA; V: TRBV19; D: NA; DNA: TGTCCCGTTGTGGACGAGCAGTACTTC; CDR3: CPVVDEQYF
J: TRBJ2-6; size: NA; V: TRBV9; D: NA; DNA: TGTGCCAGCACTCCGACAGTGACTGGGGCCAACGTCCTGACTTTC; CDR3: CASTPTVTGANVLTF